This is a list of T cell receptor beta chains from one sample in a study of lung T cells in sarcoidosis with Löfgren's syndrome. One entry per CDR3 protein results from TCRdb running MiXCR on the reads. In the table there are tens of thousands of distinct CDR3 sequences, 20% to 25% of which are singletons. The sample taken for sequencing was CD4+ T cells from PBMCs. These receptors were taken from a human donor with sarcoidosis (Löfgren's syndrome or another form), or a control subject (not recorded which). Both conserved end residues are part of each CDR3. The D gene is left open where the match is weak. Size is stated for part of the rows, as once, few or many counts, or as a class when the clone is expanded.

TRBJ2-3 | many | TRBV15 | TRBD1 | CATSRGGGQGGYTQYF | TGTGCCACCAGCAGAGGGGGCGGACAGGGAGGTTATACGCAGTATTTT
TRBJ1-3 | few | TRBV4-1 | NA | CASSQDLGRTSGNTIYF | TGCGCCAGCAGCCAAGATCTTGGGCGAACCTCTGGAAACACCATATATTTT
TRBJ2-1 | NA | TRBV19 | NA | CASKGTYNEQFF | TGTGCCAGTAAGGGAACCTACAATGAGCAGTTCTTC
TRBJ1-5 | NA | TRBV12-3/TRBV12-4 | NA | CASSPRRGIEGNQPQHF | TGTGCCAGCAGCCCACGAAGAGGGATTGAGGGCAATCAGCCCCAGCATTTT
TRBJ2-3 | many | TRBV6-1 | NA | CASSELGVRTDTQYF | TGTGCCAGCAGTGAATTGGGAGTGCGCACAGATACGCAGTATTTT
TRBJ1-6 | NA | TRBV7-9 | NA | CASSSPGGDYNSPLHF | TGTGCCAGCAGCTCCCCAGGAGGGGACTATAATTCACCCCTCCACTTT
TRBJ2-3 | few | TRBV19 | NA | CASSIRQGRDTQYF | TGTGCCAGTAGTATAAGGCAGGGTAGAGATACGCAGTATTTT
TRBJ1-5 | NA | TRBV12-3/TRBV12-4 | NA | CASSFGTGNQPRHF | NA
TRBJ2-3 | many | TRBV7-8 | TRBD2 | CASSSQPGLAGDTDTQYF | TGTGCCAGCAGCTCCCAACCCGGCCTAGCGGGGGACACAGATACGCAGTATTTT
TRBJ1-2 | few | TRBV2 | NA | CASSEPTSYGYTF | TGTGCCAGCAGTGAGCCCACCAGCTATGGCTACACCTTC
TRBJ2-7 | few | TRBV10-3 | TRBD2 | CAISEPGTSGRAAYEQYF | TGTGCCATCAGTGAGCCCGGGACTAGCGGGAGGGCAGCCTACGAGCAGTACTTC
TRBJ2-1 | many | TRBV29-1 | TRBD1 | CSVTGAGNNEQFF | TGCAGCGTGACAGGGGCGGGGAACAATGAGCAGTTCTTC
TRBJ2-7 | few | TRBV14 | NA | CASSHYTLGKEEQYF | TGTGCCAGCAGCCATTACACGTTGGGGAAGGAGGAGCAGTACTTC
TRBJ2-7 | NA | TRBV2 | NA | CASSVREGVHEQYF | TGTGCCAGCAGTGTTAGGGAGGGGGTCCACGAGCAGTACTTC
TRBJ2-5 | many | TRBV6-1 | NA | CASRVVETQYF | TGTGCCAGCAGGGTAGTGGAGACCCAGTACTTC
TRBJ2-1 | many | TRBV6-1 | NA | CASSEVGSSYNEQFF | TGTGCCAGCAGTGAAGTAGGATCCTCCTACAATGAGCAGTTCTTC
TRBJ2-6 | NA | TRBV7-9 | NA | CASSLISSGANVLTF | TGTGCCAGCAGCCTTATAAGCTCTGGGGCCAACGTCCTGACTTTC
TRBJ2-1 | few | TRBV2 | NA | CASNRQVLYNERFF | TGTGCCAGCAATCGACAGGTCCTTTACAATGAGCGGTTCTTC
TRBJ1-4 | few | TRBV12-3/TRBV12-4 | NA | CASSLANEKLFF | TGTGCCAGCAGTTTAGCGAATGAAAAACTGTTTTTT
TRBJ2-1 | many | TRBV2 | NA | CASSASLYNEQFF | TGTGCCAGCTCTGCCTCTTTATACAATGAGCAGTTCTTC
TRBJ2-7 | NA | TRBV7-9 | NA | CASSLGGTDPYF | TGTGCCAGCAGCTTAGGAGGGACGGATCCGTACTTC
TRBJ1-1 | NA | TRBV11-2 | NA | CASSLVVGYTEAFF | TGTGCCAGCAGCTTAGTCGTGGGGTACACTGAAGCTTTCTTT
TRBJ2-3 | many | TRBV5-1 | NA | CASRAPSTDTQYF | TGCGCCAGCAGGGCACCAAGCACAGATACGCAGTATTTT
TRBJ2-5 | few | TRBV11-2 | NA | CASSLDRLQRSQETQYF | TGTGCCAGCAGCTTAGATCGGCTCCAACGCTCACAAGAGACCCAGTACTTC
TRBJ2-7 | many | TRBV6-1 | NA | CASRRVDRSYEQYF | TGTGCCAGCAGGCGGGTCGACAGGTCCTACGAGCAGTACTTC
TRBJ1-5 | NA | TRBV28 | NA | CASSVNSNQPQHF | TGTGCCAGCAGCGTAAATAGCAATCAGCCCCAGCATTTT
TRBJ2-5 | many | TRBV20-1 | TRBD1 | CSGFGTVQETQYF | TGCAGTGGGTTTGGGACAGTCCAAGAGACCCAGTACTTC
TRBJ2-1 | many | TRBV4-1 | TRBD2 | CASSQDKVGERERRGEQFF | TGCGCCAGCAGCCAAGATAAGGTGGGAGAGCGGGAGAGGCGGGGTGAGCAGTTCTTC
TRBJ1-1 | NA | TRBV29-1 | TRBD1 | CSVGKDRGRLGNTEAFF | TGCAGCGTGGGGAAGGACAGGGGGCGTTTGGGGAACACTGAAGCTTTCTTT
TRBJ2-3 | many | TRBV20-1 | TRBD1 | CNPGTGLTDTQYF | TGCAACCCCGGGACAGGGTTGACAGATACGCAGTATTTT
TRBJ2-7 | many | TRBV7-6 | TRBD2 | CASSLGGTSGAYEQYF | TGTGCCAGCAGCTTAGGAGGGACTAGCGGTGCCTACGAGCAGTACTTC
TRBJ1-3 | many | TRBV28 | NA | CASSLDIRNTIYF | TGTGCCAGCAGTTTAGACATCAGAAACACCATATATTTT
TRBJ2-2 | many | TRBV6-1 | NA | CASSHSLPAGELFF | TGTGCCAGCAGTCACAGTCTGCCGGCCGGGGAGCTGTTTTTT
TRBJ2-7 | NA | TRBV24-1 | NA | CATIRWHGQYF | TGTGCCACCATCAGATGGCACGGGCAGTACTTC
TRBJ1-2 | many | TRBV3-1 | NA | CASSQGDPFFSF | TGTGCCAGCAGCCAAGGGGACCCTTTCTTCTCCTTC
TRBJ1-1 | many | TRBV7-2 | TRBD1 | CASSWDRERAFF | TGTGCCAGCAGCTGGGACAGGGAAAGGGCTTTCTTT
TRBJ1-1 | NA | TRBV5-1 | NA | CASKSGDTEAFF | TGCGCCAGCAAATCAGGGGACACTGAAGCTTTCTTT
TRBJ2-7 | many | TRBV6-1 | NA | CASSSRYEQYF | TGTGCCAGCAGTTCAAGATACGAGCAGTACTTC
TRBJ2-3 | many | TRBV7-8 | NA | CASSLGAQAYTDTQYF | TGTGCCAGCAGCTTAGGTGCACAGGCTTACACAGATACGCAGTATTTT
TRBJ1-5 | many | TRBV6-1 | NA | CASSYETGFQPQHF | TGTGCCAGCAGTTATGAGACAGGCTTTCAGCCCCAGCATTTT
TRBJ1-1 | once | TRBV27 | NA | CASSLAGHFTEAFF | TGTGCCAGCAGTTTAGCAGGTCATTTCACTGAAGCTTTCTTT
TRBJ1-5 | NA | TRBV6-2/TRBV6-3 | NA | CASSVGGVNQPQHF | TGTGCCAGCAGTGTTGGGGGGGTTAATCAGCCCCAGCATTTT
TRBJ2-5 | medium-sized | TRBV6-1 | NA | CASSTMDGAFVTQYF | TGTGCCAGCAGTACCATGGACGGAGCCTTCGTGACCCAGTACTTC
TRBJ1-3 | NA | TRBV10-3 | NA | CAISERGAERNTIYF | TGTGCCATCAGTGAGAGAGGGGCGGAAAGAAACACCATATATTTT
TRBJ2-7 | many | TRBV20-1 | NA | CSVKGAYEQYF | TGCAGTGTAAAGGGGGCCTACGAGCAGTACTTC
TRBJ2-2 | few | TRBV7-2 | NA | CASSPAGAGSGELFF | TGTGCCAGCTCGCCTGCCGGGGCGGGCTCCGGGGAGCTGTTTTTT
TRBJ2-5 | few | TRBV18 | TRBD1 | CASSPGQGLQETQYF | TGTGCCAGCTCACCGGGACAGGGATTACAAGAGACCCAGTACTTC